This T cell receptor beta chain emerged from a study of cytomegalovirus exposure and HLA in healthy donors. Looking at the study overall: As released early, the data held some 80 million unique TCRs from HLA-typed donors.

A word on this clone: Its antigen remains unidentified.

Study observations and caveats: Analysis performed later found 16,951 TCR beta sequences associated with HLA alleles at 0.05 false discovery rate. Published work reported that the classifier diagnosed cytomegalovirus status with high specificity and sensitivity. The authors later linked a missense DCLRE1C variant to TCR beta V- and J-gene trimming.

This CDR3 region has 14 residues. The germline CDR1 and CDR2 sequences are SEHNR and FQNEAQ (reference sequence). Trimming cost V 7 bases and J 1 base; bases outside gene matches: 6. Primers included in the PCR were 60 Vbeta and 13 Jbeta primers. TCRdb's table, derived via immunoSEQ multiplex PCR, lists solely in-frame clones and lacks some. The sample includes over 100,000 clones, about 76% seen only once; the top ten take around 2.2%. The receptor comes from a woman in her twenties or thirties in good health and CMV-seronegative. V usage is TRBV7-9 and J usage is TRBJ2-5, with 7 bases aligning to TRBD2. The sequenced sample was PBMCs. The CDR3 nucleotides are TGTGCCAGCACCAGGGACTACCTCCAAGAGACCCAGTACTTC. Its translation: CASTRDYLQETQYF.